Detailed here is one T cell receptor (beta chain). The antigen is undetermined. The sample is drawn from a study of PD-1 blockade in classical Hodgkin lymphoma. Documented time point: cycle 4 day 1 (C4D1), after five to seven weeks of nivolumab. Every single patient, without exception, relapsed after autologous stem cell transplantation, and brentuximab vedotin exposure varied. CD8+ T cell isolation from thawed PBMCs was performed by magnetic negative selection. The patients, who had relapsed/refractory classical Hodgkin lymphoma, achieved best responses of complete response, partial response or progressive disease. Germline V gives CDR1 MDHEN, CDR2 SYDVKM. V trimming: 3 bases; J trimming: 3 bases; junction bases outside the gene matches: 9. The CDR3 has 16 residues. Sequencing was performed with immunoSEQ multiplex PCR; in TCRdb, only in-frame clones are kept and a portion is missing. This table holds several thousand clones, around two thirds found once.

Study-wide findings and caveats: Reports indicated that newly diagnosed patients had lower baseline TCR diversity than healthy donors did. Baseline diversity resembling that of newly diagnosed patients was seen in complete responders. While CD8+ TCR diversity did not rise significantly by C4D1, CD4+ TCR diversity did.

This receptor was obtained from a human donor with classical Hodgkin lymphoma. V and J are TRBV28 and TRBJ2-7; 9 bases fit TRBD1. This specimen consisted of CD8+ T cells from blood, obtained before the fourth cycle of nivolumab. For the CDR3, the DNA is TGTGCCAGCAGTTTCGAGGGGACAGGGCATCACTACGAGCAGTACTTC. The encoded protein is CASSFEGTGHHYEQYF.